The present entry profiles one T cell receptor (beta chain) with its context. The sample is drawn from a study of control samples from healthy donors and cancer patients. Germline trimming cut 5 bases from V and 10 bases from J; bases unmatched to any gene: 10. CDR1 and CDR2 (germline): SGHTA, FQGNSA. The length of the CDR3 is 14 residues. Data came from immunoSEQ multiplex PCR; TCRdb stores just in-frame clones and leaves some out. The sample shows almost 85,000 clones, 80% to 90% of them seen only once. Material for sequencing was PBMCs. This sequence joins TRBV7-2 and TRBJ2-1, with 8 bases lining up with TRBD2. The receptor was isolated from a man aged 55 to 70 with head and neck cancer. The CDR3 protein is CASSQRAGRGEQFF. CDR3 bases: TGTGCCAGCAGCCAACGGGCCGGGAGGGGGGAGCAGTTCTTC.